Following are 2 T cell receptor beta chains from one sample sequenced in a study of blood T cell repertoires in COVID-19. The method was immunoSEQ multiplex PCR; TCRdb's version includes in-frame clones alone and lacks a portion of them. The sample has roughly 300,000 clones, just over 90% seen once. The sequencing sample was made of peripheral blood. The receptors come from a woman aged 25 to 39 with COVID-19, enrolled during active disease.

This clone has just a few counts. The CDR3 region is CASRPRPGDEQFF. The CDR3 region has the DNA TGTGCCAGCAGACCGCGCCCAGGGGATGAGCAGTTCTTC. The chain carries TRBV7-3 and TRBJ2-1; D is perhaps TRBD1 (6 bases). CDR1 SGHTA and CDR2 FQGTGA come from the germline V gene. V shed 6 bases and J shed 8 bases, with 14 bases lying between them. CDR3 length equals 13 residues.

This clone came up a few times. The rearrangement links TRBV2 to TRBJ2-2, with 11 nucleotides matching TRBD2. V was clipped by 6 bases and J by 6 bases; unmatched bases: 6. The CDR3 spans 15 residues. From germline, CDR1 is SNHLY and CDR2 FYNNEI. CDR3 nucleotides: TGTGCCAGCAGGCCGACTAGCGGGATCTCCGGGGAGCTGTTTTTT. This translates into CASRPTSGISGELFF.